These T cell receptor beta chains were read from a single sample in a study of blood T cell repertoires in COVID-19. Assay: immunoSEQ multiplex PCR; the TCRdb copy retains only in-frame clones and omits some. The profile covers around 400,000 clones, with more than 70% appearing a single time and more than 9% taken by the ten largest. Sequencing used peripheral blood. These TCRs come from a woman in her thirties with COVID-19, enrolled during active disease. Both conserved end residues are part of each CDR3.

J gene | CDR3 length | V gene | CDR3 protein
TRBJ2-7 | 14 | TRBV29-1 | CSVVRDSGLSEQYF
TRBJ2-5 | 14 | TRBV2 | CASTPGGAGETQYF
TRBJ1-2 | 20 | TRBV10-3 | CAISDRTGTSKQAPNYGYTF
TRBJ1-2 | 19 | TRBV11-2 | CASSLGETGGLYRAYGYTF
TRBJ2-7 | 15 | TRBV7-2 | CASSLAGGIFYEQYF
TRBJ2-7 | 16 | TRBV15 | CATSRDRASGSHEQYF
TRBJ2-1 | 15 | TRBV27 | CASSFFLNGNNEQFF
TRBJ2-7 | 16 | TRBV6-5 | CASSFIRLAQTYEQYF
TRBJ2-7 | 13 | TRBV29-1 | CSVKGGDMDEQYF
TRBJ2-1 | 16 | TRBV6-5 | CASSYLGQGARNEQFF